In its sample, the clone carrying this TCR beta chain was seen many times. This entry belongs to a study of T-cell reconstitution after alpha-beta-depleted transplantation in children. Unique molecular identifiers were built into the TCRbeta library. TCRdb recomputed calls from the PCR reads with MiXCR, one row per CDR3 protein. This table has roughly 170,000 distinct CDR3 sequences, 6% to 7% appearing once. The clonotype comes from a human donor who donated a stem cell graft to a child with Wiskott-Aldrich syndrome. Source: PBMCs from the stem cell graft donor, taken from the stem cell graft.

The CDR3, as DNA: TGTGCCAGCAGCCGTAGAAGTCGGCTTTTACCCGCGAACACCGGGGAGCTGTTTTTT. It translates to CASSRRSRLLPANTGELFF. The chain is built from TRBV7-8 and TRBJ2-2; D remains unclear. V gave up 5 bases and J gave up 0 bases, with 22 bases separating them. CDR3 size: 19 residues. Germline V gene lookup returns CDR1 SGHVS and CDR2 FQNEAQ.